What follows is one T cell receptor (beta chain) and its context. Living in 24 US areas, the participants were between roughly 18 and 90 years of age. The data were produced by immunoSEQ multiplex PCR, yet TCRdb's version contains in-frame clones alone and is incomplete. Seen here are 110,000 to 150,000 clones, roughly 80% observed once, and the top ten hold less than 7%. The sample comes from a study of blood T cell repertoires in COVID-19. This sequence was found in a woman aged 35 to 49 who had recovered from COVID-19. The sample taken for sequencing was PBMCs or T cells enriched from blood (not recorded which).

CDR3 region: CASRSTGYETQYF. For the CDR3, the DNA is TGTGCCAGCAGGTCTACGGGGTACGAGACCCAGTACTTC. The rearrangement joins TRBV7-2 to TRBJ2-5; possibly TRBD2 for D (5 bases). Germline CDR1 reads SGHTA; CDR2 reads FQGNSA. Trimming took 6 bases from V and 5 from J, leaving 13 bases between them. This CDR3 contains 13 residues.